This record concerns one TCR beta chain sequence. Its antigen remains unknown. This sample is drawn from a study of post-analysis software for immune sequencing data. On the study more broadly: Clinical courses comprised relapsing-remitting, secondary progressive and progressive-relapsing multiple sclerosis. General study points: Significantly decreased normalized Chao1 diversity was recorded for multiple sclerosis patients relative to controls. Patients showed TRBV5-6, TRBV5-1 and TRBV20-1 among several TRBV segments more frequent than in controls.

Each TCR beta cDNA library carried unique molecular identifiers. It was from about 1 to 10 million T cells that 530,000 or so cDNA molecules came. MiXCR was run by TCRdb on the PCR reads, yielding one entry per CDR3 protein. The top ten clones hold around 15% of a sample with about 400,000 distinct CDR3 sequences, roughly 35% of them seen once. CDR1 and CDR2 (germline): SGHTA, FQGNSA. Trimming cost V 2 bases and J 2 bases; bases outside gene matches: 3. This CDR3 is 15 amino acids long. This receptor was taken from a girl between 5 and 17 years old with multiple sclerosis. J is TRBJ2-3 and V is TRBV7-2; TRBD2 aligns across 8 bases. What was sequenced was blood. The CDR3 region has the DNA TGTGCCAGCAGCTTATCTAGCGGGTACACAGATACGCAGTATTTT. It yields the protein CASSLSSGYTDTQYF.